This T cell receptor (beta chain) was identified in a study of CXCR3-negative and CXCR3-positive naive CD8 T cells. The libraries of TRB cDNA were prepared using 5' RACE with UMI labels. TCRdb reworked the 5' RACE reads into one entry per CDR3 protein, no DNA. The listing records 140,000 to 150,000 distinct CDR3 sequences. On this clonotype itself: The antigen remains undetermined.

General study findings and limits: CXCR3-positive naive cells had more hydrophobic TRB CDR3s than CXCR3-negative naive cells.

The clonotype comes from a human donor in good health. Some clones in this sample may be carry-over from other donors' samples. Material for sequencing was naive CXCR3+ CD8+ T cells from blood. This sample's subset: CD45RO-CCR7+CD27+CD95- naive CD8+ T cells expressing CXCR3 (TNR3+).

The chain's CDR3 is CASSTLSGTEAFF. This chain connects TRBV7-3 to TRBJ1-1; the TCRdb D gene call, TRBD1, has no DNA to confirm it. The germline gives CDR1 SGHTA, CDR2 FQGTGA. The CDR3 consists of 13 residues.